This TCR beta chain is drawn from a study of T cell responses to AZD1222 COVID-19 vaccine. Whole-study results and caveats: Donors were chiefly white British, with a greater number of females, and clonal diversity was perhaps underestimated.

Produced via immunoSEQ multiplex PCR; TCRdb's table is partial and in-frame only. The sample comprises about 110,000 clones, roughly 85% of which are singletons, and 4.5% to 6% rests with the top ten. With regard to this clone: Its matching antigen is unknown.

Germline V gene sequence: CDR1 SEHNR, CDR2 FQNEAQ (reference sequence). Deletions cut 2 bases from V and 1 base from J, with 11 bases between. The CDR3 sequence is 15 residues long. Both about-4-week and about-12-week second-dose recipients were combined. The rearrangement joins TRBV7-9 to TRBJ1-1; D might be TRBD1 (6 bases). The source of this sequence is an adult who received the AZD1222 COVID-19 vaccine. Sequencing used peripheral blood, obtained 28 days after the second AZD1222 dose. CDR3 residues: CASSLPTQGNTEAFF. CDR3 bases: TGTGCCAGCAGCTTACCGACACAGGGGAACACTGAAGCTTTCTTT.